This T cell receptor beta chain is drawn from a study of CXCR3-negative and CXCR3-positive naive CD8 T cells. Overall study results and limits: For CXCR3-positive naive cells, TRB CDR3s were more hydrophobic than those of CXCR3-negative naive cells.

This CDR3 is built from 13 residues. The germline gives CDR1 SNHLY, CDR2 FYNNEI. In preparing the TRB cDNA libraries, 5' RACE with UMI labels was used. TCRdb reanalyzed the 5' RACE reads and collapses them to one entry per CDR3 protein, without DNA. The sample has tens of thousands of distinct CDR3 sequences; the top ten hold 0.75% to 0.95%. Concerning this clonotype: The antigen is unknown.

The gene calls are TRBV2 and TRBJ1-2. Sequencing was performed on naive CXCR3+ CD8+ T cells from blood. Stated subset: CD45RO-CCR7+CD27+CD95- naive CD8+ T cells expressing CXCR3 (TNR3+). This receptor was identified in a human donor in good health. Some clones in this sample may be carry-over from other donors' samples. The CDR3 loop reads CASTEAANYGYTF.